Following are 8 T cell receptor beta chains from one sample sequenced in a study of blood T cell repertoires in COVID-19. Assay used: immunoSEQ multiplex PCR; TCRdb lists only in-frame clones, some missing. The table lists roughly 120,000 clones, 75% to 90% of them singletons. Sequenced sample: peripheral blood. All receptors derive from a human donor in a cohort sampled during active COVID-19.

This clone was counted between two and nine times. This sequence joins TRBV28 and TRBJ2-5; TRBD1 matches 7 bases. This CDR3 comprises 14 residues. The V segment lost 3 bases and the J segment 5 bases; nucleotides outside the gene matches: 6. Germline CDR1 MDHEN, CDR2 SYDVKM. The chain's CDR3 is CASSFGQVGETQYF. The CDR3 nucleotides are TGTGCCAGCAGTTTCGGACAGGTGGGGGAGACCCAGTACTTC.

The chain links TRBV2 to TRBJ1-1, with 8 bases identical to TRBD1. With 6 bases clipped from V and 4 bases from J, the junction kept 7 bases outside the gene matches. CDR1 and CDR2 from the germline V gene are SNHLY and FYNNEI. This CDR3 is 14 amino acids long. The CDR3 DNA is TGTGCCAGCAGGGACAGGGTAGGCTCCACTGAAGCTTTCTTT. Its protein is CASRDRVGSTEAFF.

The V call is TRBV30, the J call TRBJ2-5; possible D gene TRBD2, 7 bases. V dropped 4 bases and J dropped 7 bases, with 19 bases sitting between them. This CDR3 spans 14 amino acids. The germline V gene encodes CDR1 GTSNPN and CDR2 SVGIG (reference sequence). CDR3: CAWKLGGPVGTQYF. The CDR3 nucleotides are TGTGCCTGGAAGTTGGGGGGGCCGGTGGGGACCCAGTACTTC.

The chain joins TRBV7-2 to TRBJ2-3; D gene uncertain. Trimming left V 2 bases short and J 0 bases short, with 12 bases between. The length of the CDR3 is 16 residues. CDR1 is SGHTA, CDR2 FQGNSA, per germline. The CDR3 DNA reads TGTGCCAGCAGCTTATCTCAGTCGACTAGCACAGATACGCAGTATTTT. Translating it yields CASSLSQSTSTDTQYF.

The gene calls are TRBV2 and TRBJ1-2; 9 nucleotides match TRBD1. The ends lost 7 bases at V and 7 bases at J; junction bases unmatched: 7. CDR1 and CDR2 from the germline V gene are SNHLY and FYNNEI. The CDR3 sequence is 13 residues long. Written as DNA, the CDR3 is TGTGCCAGCAACCCGGGACAGGGCTTTGGCTACACCTTC. This codes for CASNPGQGFGYTF.

The rearrangement joins TRBV18 to TRBJ1-1, with D perhaps TRBD1 (5 bases). The CDR3 contains 16 residues. Germline V CDR1 and CDR2: KGHSH, LQKENI. V gave up 2 bases and J gave up 0 bases, with 13 bases separating them. CDR3 nucleotides: TGTGCCAGCTCACCATATGCAGGGTTGCTGAACACTGAAGCTTTCTTT. Encoded protein: CASSPYAGLLNTEAFF.

CDR3 region: CATVGRGTYEQYF. The CDR3 region has the DNA TGTGCCACAGTGGGGAGGGGAACCTACGAGCAGTACTTC. V gene TRBV6-5 combines with J gene TRBJ2-7; the match to TRBD2 covers 7 bases. Unmatched junction bases numbered 8, after V lost 10 bases and J lost 2 bases. Germline V gene sequence: CDR1 MNHEY, CDR2 SVGAGI. CDR3 length: 13 amino acids.

This clone was picked up a small number of times. The chain couples TRBV7-9 to TRBJ2-1, with 11 bases lining up with TRBD2. CDR3 size: 14 residues. J was trimmed by 4 bases and V by 8 bases; bases with no gene match: 4. The germline V gene has CDR1 SEHNR and CDR2 FQNEAQ (reference sequence). The CDR3 nucleotides are TGTGCCAGCGCCGGGACTAGCGGTTACAATGAGCAGTTCTTC. Protein: CASAGTSGYNEQFF.